One and the same sample provided the 20 T cell receptor beta chains below, sequenced in a study of cytomegalovirus exposure and HLA in healthy donors. PCR primers comprised 60 Vbeta and 13 Jbeta primers. Data came from immunoSEQ multiplex PCR; TCRdb stores just in-frame clones and leaves some out. The sample has 100,000 to 150,000 clones, around 72% seen once. The sequenced material came from PBMCs. The receptors were gathered from a man aged 25-40 years in good health and CMV-seronegative.

This clone turned up a few times. DNA of the CDR3: TGTGCCAGCACAGGGATTAGGGATGAGCAGTTCTTC. Translating gives CASTGIRDEQFF. The chain recombines TRBV28 with TRBJ2-1; D is perhaps TRBD1 (5 bases). Germline CDR1 and CDR2: MDHEN and SYDVKM. The V end was cut by 7 bases, the J end by 8 bases, with 12 bases between. There are 12 residues in the CDR3.

The rearrangement uses TRBV4-3 and TRBJ2-2; D gene uncertain. The CDR3 covers 14 residues. The germline V gene encodes CDR1 LGHNA and CDR2 YSLEER. V dropped 4 bases and J dropped 2 bases, with 8 bases sitting between them. This CDR3 reads CASSRGYNTGELFF. The DNA of the CDR3 is TGCGCCAGCAGCCGCGGTTACAACACCGGGGAGCTGTTTTTT.

A few counts support this clone. The chain has TRBV4-3 and TRBJ2-3; 10 nucleotides line up with TRBD2. The germline V gene encodes CDR1 LGHNA and CDR2 YSLEER. V trimming: 0 bases; J trimming: 3 bases; junction bases outside the gene matches: 6. This CDR3 has 17 amino acids. CDR3: CASSQDLNSGGTDTQYF. Here the CDR3 DNA reads TGCGCCAGCAGCCAAGATCTTAATAGCGGGGGGACAGATACGCAGTATTTT.

V gene TRBV5-1 combines with J gene TRBJ2-6; TRBD1 aligns across 9 bases. The CDR3 loop spans 22 amino acids. V was clipped by 0 bases and J by 2 bases; unmatched bases: 18. Per germline, CDR1 SGHRS and CDR2 YFSETQ. CDR3 sequence (DNA): TGCGCCAGCAGCTTGGATCCCCGGACAGGGGTTTTAAAGAGCCCTGGGGCCAACGTCCTGACTTTC. The encoded protein is CASSLDPRTGVLKSPGANVLTF.

V and J are TRBV7-9 and TRBJ2-5; tentatively, D is TRBD1 (6 bases). CDR1 is SEHNR and CDR2 is FQNEAQ in the germline V gene (reference sequence). Trimming pared 10 bases from V and 1 base from J, leaving 16 bases between. There are 14 residues in the CDR3. The CDR3: CATSSTGTQETQYF. CDR3 nucleotide sequence: TGTGCCACAAGCTCCACAGGGACCCAAGAGACCCAGTACTTC.

The rearrangement links TRBV2 to TRBJ2-1; the match to TRBD2 covers 13 bases. The V segment lost 5 bases and the J segment 6 bases; nucleotides outside the gene matches: 4. The CDR3 is 15 amino acids. In germline, CDR1 is SNHLY, CDR2 FYNNEI. In DNA form, the CDR3 reads TGTGCCAGCAGTCAGGGACTAGCGGGGATCAATGAGCAGTTCTTC. This sequence encodes CASSQGLAGINEQFF. Complete variable domain (other parts from reference TRBV2 and TRBJ2-1): EPEVTQTPSHQVTQMGQEVILRCVPISNHLYFYWYRQILGQKVEFLVSFYNNEISEKSEIFDDQFSVERPDGSNFTLKIRSTKLEDSAMYFCASSQGLAGINEQFFGPGTRLTVL.

The chain links TRBV11-3 to TRBJ2-1; TRBD1 agrees at 8 bases. CDR1 and CDR2 from the germline V gene are SGHNT and YENEEA. Unmatched junction bases numbered 23, after V lost 1 base and J lost 9 bases. The CDR3 is 20 residues long. CDR3 protein: CASSLGYGRQGAHRLFEQFF. CDR3 DNA sequence: TGTGCCAGCAGCTTAGGATACGGCCGGCAGGGGGCCCATCGGCTATTTGAGCAGTTCTTC.

The V and J genes are TRBV27 and TRBJ2-1; D gene uncertain. Looked up from germline, CDR1 is MNHEY and CDR2 is SMNVEV (reference sequence). Trimming pared 4 bases from V and 0 bases from J, leaving 16 bases between. This CDR3 comprises 17 residues. The CDR3 region is CASSSPNDMSSYNEQFF. In DNA, the CDR3 is TGTGCCAGCAGTTCCCCAAATGACATGAGCTCCTACAATGAGCAGTTCTTC.

The rearrangement links TRBV27 to TRBJ2-7; TRBD1 agrees at 7 bases. Germline CDR1 is MNHEY and CDR2 is SMNVEV (reference sequence). The CDR3 runs 15 residues. V shed 3 bases and J 4 bases; nucleotides not matched to a gene: 9. The CDR3: CASSFTGAYGYEQYF. CDR3 nucleotides: TGTGCCAGCAGTTTCACAGGGGCATACGGATACGAGCAGTACTTC.

The genes are TRBV5-5 and TRBJ1-5; the match to TRBD1 covers 7 bases. From germline, CDR1 is SGHKS and CDR2 YYEKEE (reference sequence). This CDR3 is 13 amino acids long. Trimming at V came to 4 bases and at J to 6 bases, leaving 4 bases not matched to a gene. The CDR3 DNA sequence: TGTGCCAGCAGCAATGACAGGGCTCAGCCCCAGCATTTT. Amino acid sequence: CASSNDRAQPQHF.

This clone was seen only a few times. CDR3 nucleotide sequence: TGTGCCAGCAGTGAGGGATATCCCGCATATGGCTACACCTTC. Translation gives CASSEGYPAYGYTF. The J gene is TRBJ1-2, the V gene TRBV6-5; D not resolved. V was shortened by 5 bases and J by 5 bases, with 15 bases between the two germline ends. Per germline, CDR1 MNHEY and CDR2 SVGAGI. This CDR3 is 14 amino acids long.

The V and J genes are TRBV5-8 and TRBJ1-1; 8 nucleotides agree with TRBD1. The V segment lost 4 bases and the J segment 2 bases; nucleotides outside the gene matches: 7. The CDR3 spans 15 residues. CDR1 and CDR2 from the germline V gene are SGHTS and YDEGEE. CDR3: CASSRTGQGNTEAFF. The CDR3 DNA reads TGTGCCAGCAGCCGAACCGGACAGGGAAACACTGAAGCTTTCTTT.

The chain links TRBV7-6 to TRBJ2-7; 7 bases fit TRBD1. With V trimmed by 4 bases and J by 1 base, 1 base remained unmatched. The CDR3 runs 13 residues. Germline-derived CDR1 and CDR2 are SGHVS and FNYEAQ. CDR3 nucleotide sequence: TGTGCCAGCAGCTCGACAGGGTCCTACGAGCAGTACTTC. Amino acid sequence: CASSSTGSYEQYF. The full variable domain, in which reference TRBV7-6 and TRBJ2-7 provide the parts outside the CDR3, is GAGVSQSPRYKVTKRGQDVALRCDPISGHVSLYWYRQALGQGPEFLTYFNYEAQQDKSGLPNDRFSAERPEGSISTLTIQRTEQRDSAMYRCASSSTGSYEQYFGPGTRLTVT.

The V call is TRBV7-2, the J call TRBJ2-7; 8 bases fit TRBD2. The CDR3 runs 14 residues. Trimming took 5 bases from V and 1 from J; bases not matched to a gene: 4. The germline V gene has CDR1 SGHTA and CDR2 FQGNSA. CDR3: CASSESGGSYEQYF. For the CDR3, the DNA is TGTGCCAGCAGCGAATCGGGGGGGTCCTACGAGCAGTACTTC.

The V call is TRBV28, the J call TRBJ1-5; D not certain. The CDR3 is 15 amino acids. Germline V lookup: CDR1 MDHEN, CDR2 SYDVKM. V was trimmed by 2 bases and J by 0 bases, leaving 8 bases between them. The CDR3 nucleotides are TGTGCCAGCAGTTTAGCGGGATTTAGCAATCAGCCCCAGCATTTT. Encoded protein: CASSLAGFSNQPQHF.

V gene TRBV11-2 combines with J gene TRBJ2-6; D not resolved. Trimming removed 3 bases at V and 4 bases at J, with 7 bases between. The CDR3 covers 14 residues. The germline CDR1 and CDR2 sequences are SGHAT and FQNNGV. Written as DNA, the CDR3 is TGTGCCAGCAGCTTTCAGGTCGGGGCCAACGTCCTGACTTTC. Translation gives CASSFQVGANVLTF.

The J gene is TRBJ2-5, the V gene TRBV7-9, with 8 bases identical to TRBD1. CDR1 is SEHNR, CDR2 FQNEAQ, per germline (reference sequence). The CDR3 loop spans 14 amino acids. The trim removed 7 bases at V and 2 bases at J, leaving 6 bases unmatched. CDR3: CASTRTGIQETQYF. The CDR3 bases are TGTGCCAGCACTCGGACAGGGATACAAGAGACCCAGTACTTC.

The chain links TRBV7-9 to TRBJ2-7; TRBD2 matches at 15 bases. The trim removed 4 bases at V and 6 bases at J, leaving 7 bases unmatched. The CDR3 has 16 residues. Germline V lookup: CDR1 SEHNR, CDR2 FQNEAQ (reference sequence). CDR3 sequence: CASSYIGLAGGREQYF. CDR3 sequence (DNA): TGTGCCAGCAGCTATATCGGACTAGCGGGGGGGCGCGAGCAGTACTTC.

The rearrangement uses TRBV7-9 and TRBJ1-1, with 12 nucleotides matching TRBD1. V lost 6 bases, J lost 4 bases, and 3 bases stayed unmatched. CDR3 size: 14 residues. The V gene's germline CDR1 is SEHNR and CDR2 FQNEAQ (reference sequence). The DNA for the CDR3 is TGTGCCAGCAGGGGACAGGGGGCAATCACTGAAGCTTTCTTT. Amino acid sequence: CASRGQGAITEAFF.

The gene calls are TRBV6-5 and TRBJ1-1; D is possibly TRBD1 (5 bases). Trimming left V 6 bases short and J 1 base short, with 9 bases between. The germline gives CDR1 MNHEY, CDR2 SVGAGI. The CDR3 has 13 residues. The CDR3 DNA reads as TGTGCCAGCAGGCTGACAGCGAACACTGAAGCTTTCTTT. This encodes CASRLTANTEAFF.